The 28 T cell receptor beta chains below come from one sample, sequenced in a study of blood T cell repertoires in COVID-19. Sequencing was performed with immunoSEQ multiplex PCR; in TCRdb, only in-frame clones are kept and a portion is missing. This sample has about 140,000 clones, with about 83% found just once. Sequenced sample: peripheral blood. All receptors come from a human donor in a cohort sampled during active COVID-19.

The rearrangement uses TRBV7-9 and TRBJ1-2; D uncertain. Germline V gene sequence: CDR1 SEHNR, CDR2 FQNEAQ (reference sequence). Trimming took off 5 bases at V and 5 bases at J, with 12 bases between the two ends. This CDR3 has 13 amino acids. CDR3 sequence reads: CASSPDGEYGYTF. In DNA form, the CDR3 reads TGTGCCAGCAGCCCAGACGGAGAGTATGGCTACACCTTC.

This chain joins TRBV4-1 and TRBJ2-2, with 9 positions matching TRBD2. Losses at the gene ends were 1 base for V and 5 bases for J; bases not matched to a gene: 8. This CDR3 region has 17 residues. The V gene's germline CDR1 is MGHRA and CDR2 YSYEKL. The CDR3 DNA sequence: TGCGCCAGCAGCCAAGCTCCGGGACTAGCACCTACCGGGGAGCTGTTTTTT. The encoded protein is CASSQAPGLAPTGELFF.

The J gene is TRBJ1-1, the V gene TRBV2; 8 nucleotides agree with TRBD1. The CDR3 has 14 amino acids. The V gene end was trimmed by 10 bases and the J gene end by 0 bases; junction bases not matched to a gene: 7. CDR1 SNHLY and CDR2 FYNNEI come from the germline V gene. The CDR3 DNA reads as TGTGCCACCGGGACAGGAATCATGAACACTGAAGCTTTCTTT. This gives the protein CATGTGIMNTEAFF.

This clone was detected only once. The J gene is TRBJ2-7, the V gene TRBV11-3, with TRBD2 as a possible D gene (6 bases). V shed 1 base and J shed 10 bases, with 8 bases lying between them. The V gene's germline CDR1 is SGHNT and CDR2 YENEEA. CDR3 length: 11 amino acids. This chain's CDR3 is CASSLAGVQYF. For the CDR3, the DNA is TGTGCCAGCAGCTTAGCGGGGGTACAGTACTTC. The variable domain in full, with the rest retrieved from reference TRBV11-3 and TRBJ2-7, is EAGVVQSPRYKIIEKKQPVAFWCNPISGHNTLYWYLQNLGQGPELLIRYENEEAVDDSQLPKDRFSAERLKGVDSTLKIQPAELGDSAVYLCASSLAGVQYFGPGTRLTVT.

The rearrangement uses TRBV3-1 (or the pseudogene TRBV3-2) and TRBJ2-4, with 8 bases that match TRBD1. V lost 2 bases, J lost 9 bases, and 12 bases stayed unmatched. Germline CDR1 is LGHDT and CDR2 is YNNKEL (reference sequence). CDR3 length: 16 residues. This chain's CDR3 is CASSQTDRGGIGIQYF. The CDR3 DNA follows: TGTGCCAGCAGCCAAACTGACAGGGGTGGGATAGGCATTCAGTACTTC.

The chain carries TRBV2 and TRBJ1-5, with TRBD1 identical over 9 bases. The germline V gene has CDR1 SNHLY and CDR2 FYNNEI. The J segment lost 4 bases and the V segment lost 5 bases, leaving 3 bases of the junction unmatched. This CDR3 has 14 amino acids. CDR3: CASSRQGGNQPQHF. The CDR3 DNA reads as TGTGCCAGCAGTCGACAGGGGGGTAATCAGCCCCAGCATTTT.

This chain's CDR3 is CASSLLGQGTTDTQYF. CDR3 bases: TGTGCCAGCAGCTTATTGGGACAGGGGACCACAGATACGCAGTATTTT. V usage is TRBV13 and J usage is TRBJ2-3, with 10 bases aligning to TRBD1. The V gene's germline CDR1 is PRHDT and CDR2 FYEKMQ (reference sequence). J lost 2 bases, V lost 2 bases, and 4 bases had no gene match. The CDR3 consists of 16 residues.

The chain is built from TRBV24-1 and TRBJ2-7; D perhaps matches TRBD1 (6 bases). The V end was cut by 4 bases, the J end by 2 bases, with 8 bases between. Germline lookup yields CDR1 KGHDR and CDR2 SFDVKD. The CDR3 totals 13 residues. The CDR3 DNA sequence: TGTGCCACCAGTGAGGGGGCCACCTACGAGCAGTACTTC. Its protein is CATSEGATYEQYF.

This chain joins TRBV30 and TRBJ2-5; possible D gene TRBD1, 6 bases. CDR3 length: 13 residues. Trimming stripped 1 base from V and 5 bases from J, with 11 bases between. Germline CDR1 is GTSNPN and CDR2 is SVGIG (reference sequence). The CDR3 loop is CAWSAQGVETQYF. The CDR3 bases are TGTGCCTGGAGTGCACAGGGAGTTGAGACCCAGTACTTC.

Note on this clone: A much larger clone sits a single nucleotide away, making a read error possible. The sample carries other DNA sequences with the same CDR3. The V call is TRBV7-6, the J call TRBJ2-5; 13 nucleotides match TRBD2. Germline V lookup: CDR1 SGHVS, CDR2 FNYEAQ. This CDR3 has 16 amino acids. The CDR3 region has the DNA TGTGCTAGCAGCTTAGGGGGACTAGCGGGATTAGAGACCCAGTACTTC. It translates to CASSLGGLAGLETQYF.

The chain is built from TRBV6-6 and TRBJ2-3; 9 bases match TRBD2. Germline assignment: CDR1 MNHNY and CDR2 SVGAGI (reference sequence). The V gene end was trimmed by 6 bases and the J gene end by 8 bases; junction bases not matched to a gene: 9. The CDR3 totals 14 residues. The CDR3, as DNA: TGTGCCAGCAGACCGGGACTAGCCGTAGGTACGCAGTATTTT. Translating gives CASRPGLAVGTQYF.

J is TRBJ1-1 and V is TRBV6-2 or TRBV6-3, with unresolved D. V lost 5 bases, J lost 0 bases, and 10 bases lay in between. Looked up from germline, CDR1 is MNHEY and CDR2 is SVGEGT. This CDR3 contains 14 residues. The CDR3 bases are TGTGCCAGCAGTGAGGCGGCCATGAACACTGAAGCTTTCTTT. This translates into CASSEAAMNTEAFF.

The rearrangement links TRBV4-3 to TRBJ2-1; TRBD2 matches at 7 bases. The CDR3 covers 17 residues. V lost 1 base to trimming and J lost 7 bases; unmatched junction nucleotides: 13. In germline, CDR1 is LGHNA, CDR2 YSLEER. CDR3 amino acids: CASSQASFVGGWNEQFF. The CDR3 bases are TGCGCCAGCAGCCAAGCCTCCTTTGTGGGAGGGTGGAATGAGCAGTTCTTC.

The chain is built from TRBV28 and TRBJ2-2; 7 bases are shared with TRBD1. Germline-derived CDR1 and CDR2 are MDHEN and SYDVKM. V shed 11 bases and J 5 bases; nucleotides not matched to a gene: 14. The CDR3 is 15 residues long. CDR3 nucleotide sequence: TGTGCCGCACAGGGCAAACAGGGGTGGACCGGGGAGCTGTTTTTT. Its protein is CAAQGKQGWTGELFF.

The chain has TRBV19 and TRBJ1-6, with TRBD1 matching 7 bases. The CDR3 sequence is 15 residues long. V shed 7 bases, J shed 4 bases, and the junction held 7 bases outside the gene matches. Germline lookup yields CDR1 LNHDA and CDR2 SQIVND (reference sequence). The DNA for the CDR3 is TGTGCCAGTAAATTTCGGGACAGTTATAATTCACCCCTCCACTTT. Protein: CASKFRDSYNSPLHF.

The CDR3 loop is CASSLVGGRDEQYF. The CDR3, as DNA: TGTGCCAGCAGTTTAGTCGGCGGGAGGGACGAGCAGTACTTC. The genes are TRBV28 and TRBJ2-7; 9 bases match TRBD2. The CDR3 loop spans 14 amino acids. V dropped 2 bases and J dropped 5; count of bases not matched to a gene: 4. Germline V gene data show CDR1 as MDHEN and CDR2 as SYDVKM. Variable domain in full (rest from reference TRBV28 and TRBJ2-7): DVKVTQSSRYLVKRTGEKVFLECVQDMDHENMFWYRQDPGLGLRLIYFSYDVKMKEKGDIPEGYSVSREKKERFSLILESASTNQTSMYLCASSLVGGRDEQYFGPGTRLTVT.

This chain connects TRBV18 to TRBJ1-2, with a weak D call TRBD1 (6 bases). Per germline, CDR1 KGHSH and CDR2 LQKENI. V was shortened by 2 bases and J by 6 bases, with 13 bases between the two germline ends. This CDR3 spans 14 amino acids. CDR3: CASSPSQGKDGYTF. The CDR3 bases are TGTGCCAGCTCACCAAGCCAGGGGAAGGATGGCTACACCTTC. Based on the CDR3 plus reference TRBV18 and TRBJ1-2, the full variable domain is NAGVMQNPRHLVRRRGQEARLRCSPMKGHSHVYWYRQLPEEGLKFMVYLQKENIIDESGMPKERFSAEFPKEGPSILRIQQVVRGDSAAYFCASSPSQGKDGYTFGSGTRLTVV.

The CDR3 sequence: CASSPNGGSGTGELFF. CDR3 nucleotide sequence: TGTGCCAGCAGCCCAAATGGAGGGAGCGGCACCGGGGAGCTGTTTTTT. The J gene is TRBJ2-2, the V gene TRBV7-3, with TRBD2 as a possible D gene (6 bases). Trimming took off 5 bases at V and 4 bases at J, with 17 bases between the two ends. The germline V gene has CDR1 SGHTA and CDR2 FQGTGA. This CDR3 has 16 amino acids. Full variable domain (remainder filled in from reference TRBV7-3 and TRBJ2-2): GAGVSQTPSNKVTEKGKYVELRCDPISGHTALYWYRQSLGQGPEFLIYFQGTGAADDSGLPNDRFFAVRPEGSVSTLKIQRTERGDSAVYLCASSPNGGSGTGELFFGEGSRLTVL.

The V gene is TRBV6-5, the J gene TRBJ1-5; possibly TRBD1 for D (6 bases). Germline assignment: CDR1 MNHEY and CDR2 SVGAGI. The germline V and J ends were trimmed by 0 bases and 9 bases, with 12 bases remaining between them. The CDR3 covers 14 residues. The CDR3 DNA is TGTGCCAGCAGTTACTCGGGGGACATAACGCCCCAGCATTTT. Translated: CASSYSGDITPQHF.

The rearrangement joins TRBV5-1 to TRBJ2-3, with D possibly being TRBD2 (6 bases). Germline V gene lookup returns CDR1 SGHRS and CDR2 YFSETQ. CDR3 size: 15 residues. Trimming left V 1 base short and J 6 bases short, with 15 bases between. The CDR3 reads CASSLTSPGGDTQYF. The CDR3 nucleotides are TGCGCCAGCAGCTTGACTAGCCCTGGGGGGGATACGCAGTATTTT.

This rearrangement joins TRBV28 to TRBJ2-2; maybe TRBD1 (6 bases). Germline CDR1 MDHEN, CDR2 SYDVKM. V shed 3 bases and J shed 7 bases, with 15 bases lying between them. The CDR3 consists of 15 residues. CDR3 region: CASSLFNRVDGELFF. CDR3 sequence (DNA): TGTGCCAGCAGTTTGTTCAACAGGGTTGACGGGGAGCTGTTTTTT.

The sample holds one count of this clone. The chain recombines TRBV9 with TRBJ2-5; TRBD1 matches 8 bases. The CDR3 runs to 13 residues. V shed 6 bases and J 5 bases; nucleotides not matched to a gene: 6. Germline assignment: CDR1 SGDLS and CDR2 YYNGEE. CDR3 bases: TGTGCCAGCAACCCAGGGGGCACGGAGACCCAGTACTTC. Translating it yields CASNPGGTETQYF.

The rearrangement links TRBV28 to TRBJ2-1; 7 bases are a match to TRBD1. J gave up 1 base and V 8 bases, and 8 bases lay outside the gene matches. The CDR3 consists of 15 residues. Germline CDR1 reads MDHEN; CDR2 reads SYDVKM. CDR3 nucleotides: TGTGCCAGCGGGTTATACAGGGGTTCCTACAATGAGCAGTTCTTC. It specifies CASGLYRGSYNEQFF. Together with reference TRBV28 and TRBJ2-1, the CDR3 gives the full variable domain: DVKVTQSSRYLVKRTGEKVFLECVQDMDHENMFWYRQDPGLGLRLIYFSYDVKMKEKGDIPEGYSVSREKKERFSLILESASTNQTSMYLCASGLYRGSYNEQFFGPGTRLTVL.

The V call is TRBV4-1, the J call TRBJ1-1; D call uncertain. The length of the CDR3 is 14 residues. CDR1 MGHRA and CDR2 YSYEKL come from the germline V gene. V was cut by 1 base and J by 5 bases, with 11 bases left in between. Here the CDR3 reads CASSQAGRGTEAFF. DNA of the CDR3: TGCGCCAGCAGCCAAGCAGGCCGTGGTACTGAAGCTTTCTTT.

This clone appeared a single time. J is TRBJ2-4 and V is TRBV5-6; D gene uncertain. CDR1 and CDR2 (germline): SGHDT, YYEEEE. The ends were cut back, 4 bases at V and 0 bases at J, with 8 bases in the middle. This CDR3 comprises 14 residues. CDR3 nucleotide sequence: TGTGCCAGCAGCCCGTACGGAGCCAAAAACATTCAGTACTTC. This codes for CASSPYGAKNIQYF.

V usage is TRBV18 and J usage is TRBJ2-2, with 7 bases lining up with TRBD1. CDR3 length: 15 residues. Per the germline V gene, CDR1 is KGHSH and CDR2 is LQKENI. V shed 5 bases and J 2 bases; nucleotides not matched to a gene: 5. In nucleotides, the CDR3 is TGTGCCAGCTCAAAAGGACAGGAAAACACCGGGGAGCTGTTTTTT. Amino acid sequence: CASSKGQENTGELFF.

The sample holds one count of this clone. The chain joins TRBV28 to TRBJ1-1; D not certain. From germline, CDR1 is MDHEN and CDR2 SYDVKM. This CDR3 has 12 amino acids. The germline V and J ends were trimmed by 6 bases and 7 bases, with 12 bases remaining between them. The CDR3 spells CASSHSNREAFF. The CDR3 nucleotides are TGTGCCAGCAGCCACTCTAATCGTGAAGCTTTCTTT. Supplemented by reference TRBV28 and TRBJ1-1, the full variable domain reads DVKVTQSSRYLVKRTGEKVFLECVQDMDHENMFWYRQDPGLGLRLIYFSYDVKMKEKGDIPEGYSVSREKKERFSLILESASTNQTSMYLCASSHSNREAFFGQGTRLTVV.

V gene TRBV5-8 combines with J gene TRBJ1-5; 7 positions match TRBD1. This CDR3 has 14 amino acids. The germline gives CDR1 SGHTS, CDR2 YDEGEE. Trimming cost V 4 bases and J 4 bases; bases outside gene matches: 5. CDR3 protein: CASSQGQPNQPQHF. The CDR3 DNA reads as TGTGCCAGCAGCCAGGGACAGCCAAATCAGCCCCAGCATTTT. Filled out from reference TRBV5-8 and TRBJ1-5, the complete variable domain reads EAGVTQSPTHLIKTRGQQATLRCSPISGHTSVYWYQQALGLGLQFLLWYDEGEERNRGNFPPRFSGRQFPNYSSELNVNALELEDSALYLCASSQGQPNQPQHFGDGTRLSIL.